A single sample is the source of the 22 T cell receptor beta chains below, sequenced in a study of cytomegalovirus exposure and HLA in healthy donors. This PCR relied on a set of 60 Vbeta primers and 13 Jbeta primers. Data came from immunoSEQ multiplex PCR; TCRdb stores just in-frame clones and leaves some out. The table shows 25,000 to 30,000 clones, with approximately 62% occurring only once. The sample was PBMCs. The receptors were sampled from a male donor in good health and CMV-seropositive.

The chain recombines TRBV7-8 with TRBJ1-2; the D gene is possibly TRBD1 (6 bases). The CDR3 loop spans 13 amino acids. Germline loops: CDR1 SGHVS, CDR2 FQNEAQ. V was clipped by 5 bases and J by 8 bases, with 15 bases between them. The CDR3 coding sequence is TGTGCCAGCAGCGAGGGGGGGTTAGTAGGCTACACCTTC. Its protein product is CASSEGGLVGYTF.

This clone appeared a few times. Other DNA variants within this sample encode the same CDR3. This chain joins TRBV6-1 and TRBJ2-1, with TRBD2 matching over 10 bases. Germline loops: CDR1 MNHNS, CDR2 SASEGT. The CDR3 consists of 16 residues. Unmatched junction bases numbered 4, after V lost 4 bases and J lost 1 base. CDR3 region: CASSVGSGGSYNEQFF. CDR3 sequence (DNA): TGTGCCAGCAGTGTGGGTAGCGGGGGGTCCTACAATGAGCAGTTCTTC.

The rearrangement uses TRBV19 and TRBJ2-6, with D unresolved. Germline values: CDR1 LNHDA, CDR2 SQIVND (reference sequence). Deletions cut 10 bases from V and 1 base from J, with 5 bases between. The CDR3 runs 12 residues. The CDR3 coding sequence is TGTGCCACTCTATCTGGGGCCAACGTCCTGACTTTC. Translated, it gives CATLSGANVLTF.

The CDR3 spells CASSAAGGSDTQYF. In DNA form, the CDR3 reads TGTGCCAGCTCTGCTGCGGGAGGGTCAGATACGCAGTATTTT. The rearrangement joins TRBV6-4 to TRBJ2-3, with 9 positions matching TRBD2. The CDR3 is 14 residues long. Germline-derived CDR1 and CDR2 are MRHNA and SNTAGT. Trimming took 8 bases from V and 4 from J; bases not matched to a gene: 7.

The chain has TRBV5-1 and TRBJ2-5; 7 nucleotides agree with TRBD2. The V segment lost 4 bases and the J segment 4 bases; nucleotides outside the gene matches: 7. Germline V gene data show CDR1 as SGHRS and CDR2 as YFSETQ. The CDR3 is 14 residues long. CDR3 sequence (DNA): TGCGCCAGCAGCGAGGGGACTACTCCAGAGACCCAGTACTTC. It yields the protein CASSEGTTPETQYF.

This clone was detected a few times. The chain joins TRBV25-1 to TRBJ1-4; 9 nucleotides line up with TRBD1. Looked up from germline, CDR1 is MGHDK and CDR2 is SYGVNS. The CDR3 length is 17 residues. V lost 6 bases and J lost 0; bases outside the gene matches: 8. This CDR3 reads CASREGTGISTNEKLFF. For the CDR3, the DNA is TGTGCCAGCAGGGAGGGGACAGGGATTTCAACTAATGAAAAACTGTTTTTT.

This clone has a handful of counts. This sequence joins TRBV27 and TRBJ2-1; weak D call: TRBD2 (6 bases). This CDR3 contains 16 residues. From germline, CDR1 is MNHEY and CDR2 SMNVEV (reference sequence). Trimming shortened V by 3 bases and J by 5 bases, and 17 bases separated the two germline ends. DNA of the CDR3: TGTGCCAGCAGTTTTTTCGGGGGTGAAGCGCACAATGAGCAGTTCTTC. Translating it yields CASSFFGGEAHNEQFF.

CDR3 protein: CASSQSAFRGDSGNTIYF. In nucleotides, the CDR3 is TGCGCCAGCAGTCAATCGGCCTTCAGGGGGGACTCTGGAAACACCATATATTTT. The V and J genes are TRBV23-1 and TRBJ1-3, with 7 bases aligning to TRBD1. TRBV23-1 is given ORF status, its function remaining uncertain. V was clipped by 0 bases and J by 0 bases; unmatched bases: 8. The CDR3 runs 18 residues.

This clone was picked up a small number of times. The chain couples TRBV18 to TRBJ1-1; D remains ambiguous. Trimming removed 5 bases at V and 3 bases at J, with 10 bases between. The CDR3 runs to 13 residues. Germline V lookup: CDR1 KGHSH, CDR2 LQKENI. The CDR3 sequence is CASSTRRDTEAFF. The CDR3 DNA is TGTGCCAGCTCAACACGGCGGGACACTGAAGCTTTCTTT.

Regarding this clone: One end of the junction is discordant with germline, which a read error may explain. The chain couples TRBV5-1 to TRBJ1-6, with 7 bases matching TRBD1. This CDR3 has 16 residues. Germline V gene lookup returns CDR1 SGHRS and CDR2 YFSETQ. CDR3 protein: CVSSLGPGQTNSPLHF. The CDR3 region has the DNA TGCGTCAGCAGCTTGGGGCCGGGACAGACGAATTCACCCCTCCACTTT.

The rearrangement links TRBV15 to TRBJ2-7; 7 nucleotides agree with TRBD2. The CDR3 extends over 15 amino acids. With 1 base clipped from V and 6 bases from J, the junction kept 9 bases outside the gene matches. Germline CDR1 reads LNHNV; CDR2 reads YYDKDF (reference sequence). The CDR3 DNA follows: TGTGCCACCAGCAGAGTGGGGGGAGGGTTCACCGAGCAGTACTTC. Translated, it gives CATSRVGGGFTEQYF.

The chain is built from TRBV18 and TRBJ2-1; 9 nucleotides match TRBD1. CDR3 length equals 15 residues. The V segment lost 7 bases and the J segment 10 bases; nucleotides outside the gene matches: 14. In germline, CDR1 is KGHSH, CDR2 LQKENI. DNA for the CDR3: TGTGCCAGCTTAGAGACCGGGACAGGGTCCGGGGAGCAGTTCTTC. Translating gives CASLETGTGSGEQFF. Looking up the rest from reference TRBV18 and TRBJ2-1 gives the full variable domain: NAGVMQNPRHLVRRRGQEARLRCSPMKGHSHVYWYRQLPEEGLKFMVYLQKENIIDESGMPKERFSAEFPKEGPSILRIQQVVRGDSAAYFCASLETGTGSGEQFFGPGTRLTVL.

This clone was seen only a few times. The rearrangement uses TRBV2 and TRBJ2-2; 10 bases fit TRBD2. The germline CDR1 and CDR2 sequences are SNHLY and FYNNEI. V trimming: 7 bases; J trimming: 6 bases; junction bases outside the gene matches: 23. This CDR3 is 20 amino acids long. DNA for the CDR3: TGTGCCAGCATGGAGACGCCGATGGGGCTAGCGGGAGAATACGCCGGGGAGCTGTTTTTT. Residues: CASMETPMGLAGEYAGELFF.

The rearrangement joins TRBV7-3 to TRBJ2-1; 9 positions match TRBD1. The V gene end was trimmed by 1 base and the J gene end by 7 bases; junction bases not matched to a gene: 5. The CDR3 extends over 15 amino acids. Germline V gene lookup returns CDR1 SGHTA and CDR2 FQGTGA. The CDR3 region has the DNA TGTGCCAGCAGCTTAAGACAGGGGGTAAGGAATGAGCAGTTCTTC. Translating it yields CASSLRQGVRNEQFF.

Concerning this clone itself: A read error may account for a junction end that differs from germline. CDR3 loop: CASSLVVGYNSPIHF. The CDR3, as DNA: TGTGCCAGCAGCTTGGTTGTGGGCTATAATTCACCCATCCACTTT. The V gene is TRBV5-8, the J gene TRBJ1-6; no clear D gene. From germline, CDR1 is SGHTS and CDR2 YDEGEE. The CDR3 extends over 15 amino acids.

There are a few counts of this clone. The rearrangement links TRBV5-8 to TRBJ1-2; TRBD1 matches at 7 bases. CDR3 size: 16 residues. Germline loops: CDR1 SGHTS, CDR2 YDEGEE. The ends lost 4 bases at V and 4 bases at J; junction bases unmatched: 13. The CDR3 loop reads CASSLHPTGSFYGYTF. For the CDR3, the DNA is TGTGCCAGCAGCCTACACCCGACAGGGAGCTTCTATGGCTACACCTTC.

The chain is built from TRBV7-2 and TRBJ2-1, with TRBD1 matching over 10 bases. V dropped 6 bases and J dropped 8; count of bases not matched to a gene: 7. Germline V gene lookup returns CDR1 SGHTA and CDR2 FQGNSA. The CDR3 is made up of 14 amino acids. CDR3 residues: CASRSGTGDHEQFF. The CDR3 DNA is TGTGCCAGCAGATCCGGGACAGGGGACCATGAGCAGTTCTTC.

This clone has just a few counts. The chain has TRBV6-4 and TRBJ1-5; D not certain. Germline-derived CDR1 and CDR2 are MRHNA and SNTAGT. This CDR3 is 17 amino acids long. Trimming pared 6 bases from V and 2 bases from J, leaving 20 bases between. The CDR3 sequence is CASRSPSQFPRNQPQHF. The CDR3 coding sequence is TGTGCCAGCAGGTCACCCTCACAGTTTCCGCGCAATCAGCCCCAGCATTTT.

This clone showed up just a few times. The J gene is TRBJ2-1, the V gene TRBV30; possible D gene TRBD2, 6 bases. CDR1 and CDR2 from the germline V gene are GTSNPN and SVGIG (reference sequence). With 3 bases removed from V and 3 bases from J, the gap between germline ends came to 9 bases. The CDR3 runs to 13 residues. The CDR3 reads CAWRGSGYNEQFF. The CDR3 coding sequence is TGTGCCTGGAGAGGTAGCGGCTACAATGAGCAGTTCTTC. Full variable domain (remainder filled in from reference TRBV30 and TRBJ2-1): SQTIHQWPATLVQPVGSPLSLECTVEGTSNPNLYWYRQAAGRGLQLLFYSVGIGQISSEVPQNLSASRPQDRQFILSSKKLLLSDSGFYLCAWRGSGYNEQFFGPGTRLTVL.

The V gene is TRBV7-9, the J gene TRBJ1-1; possibly TRBD1 for D (6 bases). Germline CDR1 and CDR2: SEHNR and FQNEAQ (reference sequence). The V end lost 5 bases, the J end lost 4 bases, and 14 bases lay between the germline ends. This CDR3 has 14 amino acids. CDR3 nucleotides: TGTGCCAGCAGCCCCAGGGGCAGGAGCACTGAAGCTTTCTTT. It is translated as CASSPRGRSTEAFF.

The gene calls are TRBV7-3 and TRBJ1-1; TRBD1 matches at 7 bases. Per the germline V gene, CDR1 is SGHTA and CDR2 is FQGTGA. V shed 6 bases, J shed 3 bases, and the junction held 4 bases outside the gene matches. CDR3 length: 13 amino acids. The CDR3 DNA follows: TGTGCCAGCAGGGCTGACAGGGACACTGAAGCTTTCTTT. The encoded protein is CASRADRDTEAFF.

Ten or more counts support this clone. The chain is built from TRBV28 and TRBJ1-5; no clear D gene. V was pared by 4 bases and J by 5 bases, with 9 bases between. Per the germline V gene, CDR1 is MDHEN and CDR2 is SYDVKM. This CDR3 has 13 amino acids. The DNA of the CDR3 is TGTGCCAGCAGTTCCAAGCACGATCAGCCCCAGCATTTT. Translated: CASSSKHDQPQHF.